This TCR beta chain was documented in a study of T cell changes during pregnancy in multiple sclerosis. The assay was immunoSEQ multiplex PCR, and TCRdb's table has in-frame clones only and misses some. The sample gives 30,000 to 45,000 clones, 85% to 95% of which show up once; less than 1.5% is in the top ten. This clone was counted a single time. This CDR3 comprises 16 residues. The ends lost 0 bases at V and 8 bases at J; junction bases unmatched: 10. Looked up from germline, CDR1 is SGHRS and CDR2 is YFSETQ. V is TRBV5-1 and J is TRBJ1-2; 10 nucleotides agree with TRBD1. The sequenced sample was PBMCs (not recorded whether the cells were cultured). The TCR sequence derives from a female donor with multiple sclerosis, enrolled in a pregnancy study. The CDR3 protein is CASSLGPVTGGTGYTF. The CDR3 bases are TGCGCCAGCAGCTTGGGGCCCGTGACAGGGGGCACCGGCTACACCTTC.